The rows below give T cell receptor beta chains drawn from one sample of a study of blood T cell repertoires in COVID-19. Sequencing used immunoSEQ multiplex PCR; TCRdb keeps in-frame clones, though not all of them. The sample holds more than 350,000 clones; roughly 90% are singletons and the top ten take about 1.4%. Sequenced sample: PBMCs or T cells enriched from blood (not recorded which). The receptors derive from a woman aged 18-29 years who had been exposed to COVID-19. Each CDR3 is given with its conserved first and last residue. D genes are given only for firm matches. For some rows the clone size is stated as once, few or many, or as a class when expanded; others skip it.

D,V,J,size,DNA,CDR3
TRBD1,TRBV6-5,TRBJ1-1,NA,TGTGCCAGCAGACAGGGGCTGAACACTGAAGCTTTCTTT,CASRQGLNTEAFF
NA,TRBV7-9,TRBJ2-3,NA,TGTGCCAGCACCCTAATCAGGAGGACAGAAGATACGCAGTATTTT,CASTLIRRTEDTQYF
NA,TRBV7-3,TRBJ2-1,NA,TGTGCCAGCAGTCCCCTCCGAGGAGGGTTAAGCAATGAGCAGTTCTTC,CASSPLRGGLSNEQFF
NA,TRBV7-9,TRBJ2-7,few,TGTGCCAGCAGCTTACCGACAGGCTACCCCTACGAGCAGTACTTC,CASSLPTGYPYEQYF
TRBD1,TRBV6-5,TRBJ1-6,NA,TGTGCCAGCAGTTACGACAGGGCATCACCCCTCCACTTT,CASSYDRASPLHF
TRBD1,TRBV6-5,TRBJ1-2,NA,TGTGCCAGCAGAACAGGGGGGAACTATGGCTACACCTTC,CASRTGGNYGYTF
TRBD1,TRBV7-8,TRBJ1-1,NA,TGTGCCAGCAGCCCACCCCACAGGGGGAGCGGAACTGAAGCTTTCTTT,CASSPPHRGSGTEAFF
NA,TRBV2,TRBJ2-3,NA,TGTGCCAGCACCCCGGGGGGCACTAGCACAGATACGCAGTATTTT,CASTPGGTSTDTQYF
NA,TRBV9,TRBJ1-1,NA,TGTGCCAGCAGCGCCCAACAGGGTAACGCTGAAGCTTTCTTT,CASSAQQGNAEAFF
NA,TRBV29-1,TRBJ2-7,NA,TGCAGCGGAGGGGACACTACTTACGAGCAGTACTTC,CSGGDTTYEQYF
NA,TRBV14,TRBJ1-6,NA,TGTGCCAGCAGCCAAGATGGAGGTAATTCACCCCTCCACTTT,CASSQDGGNSPLHF
NA,TRBV20-1,TRBJ1-3,NA,TGCAGTGCTAGTTACACTCGGGACACCATATATTTT,CSASYTRDTIYF
TRBD1,TRBV27,TRBJ2-5,NA,TGTGCCAGCAGTTTATTGGTAGGGGGCGAAGAGACCCAGTACTTC,CASSLLVGGEETQYF
TRBD2,TRBV10-2,TRBJ2-7,once,TGCGCCATCGCCAGCGGGGGGGCCTACGAGCAGTACTTC,CAIASGGAYEQYF
NA,TRBV6-5,TRBJ1-6,NA,TGTGCCAGCAGTTACACGACAACAAATTCACCCCTCCACTTT,CASSYTTTNSPLHF
NA,TRBV7-6,TRBJ1-4,NA,TGTGCCAGCAGCTTAATGACTGATTCAAATGAAAAACTGTTTTTT,CASSLMTDSNEKLFF
TRBD1,TRBV27,TRBJ1-4,NA,TGTGCCAGTAAGACAGGGCCTTTTGAAAAACTGTTTTTT,CASKTGPFEKLFF
NA,TRBV9,TRBJ2-2,NA,TGTGCCAGCAGCGTAGAAGAGGGGAACACCGGGGAGCTGTTTTTT,CASSVEEGNTGELFF
TRBD1,TRBV10-3,TRBJ2-7,NA,TGTGCCATCAGTGAGTCAGGGGGCGCTGGGTACGAGCAGTACTTC,CAISESGGAGYEQYF
NA,TRBV30,TRBJ1-1,NA,TGTGCCTGGAGTGTACAGGGACAGAACACTGAAGCTTTCTTT,CAWSVQGQNTEAFF
TRBD1,TRBV5-1,TRBJ1-1,NA,TGCGCCAGCAGCACAACAGGGGTGCGGAACACTGAAGCTTTCTTT,CASSTTGVRNTEAFF
NA,TRBV5-1,TRBJ2-1,NA,TGCGCCAGCAGCTTCCCCCAAGAATACAACTCCTACAATGAGCAGTTCTTC,CASSFPQEYNSYNEQFF
NA,TRBV11-2,TRBJ2-7,few,TGTGCCAGCAGCTTAGATGCGGCAGACTACGAGCAGTACTTC,CASSLDAADYEQYF
TRBD1,TRBV28,TRBJ1-1,NA,TGTGCCAGCAGTTCAGACAGGGGGCTCGGAACTTTCTTT,CASSSDRGLGTFF
NA,TRBV11-1,TRBJ2-7,once,TGTGCCAGCAGAGAGGGTCTTGTCCACGAGCAGTACTTC,CASREGLVHEQYF
NA,TRBV27,TRBJ2-1,NA,TGTGCCAGCAGTACACGGGACACCTACAATGAGCAGTTCTTC,CASSTRDTYNEQFF